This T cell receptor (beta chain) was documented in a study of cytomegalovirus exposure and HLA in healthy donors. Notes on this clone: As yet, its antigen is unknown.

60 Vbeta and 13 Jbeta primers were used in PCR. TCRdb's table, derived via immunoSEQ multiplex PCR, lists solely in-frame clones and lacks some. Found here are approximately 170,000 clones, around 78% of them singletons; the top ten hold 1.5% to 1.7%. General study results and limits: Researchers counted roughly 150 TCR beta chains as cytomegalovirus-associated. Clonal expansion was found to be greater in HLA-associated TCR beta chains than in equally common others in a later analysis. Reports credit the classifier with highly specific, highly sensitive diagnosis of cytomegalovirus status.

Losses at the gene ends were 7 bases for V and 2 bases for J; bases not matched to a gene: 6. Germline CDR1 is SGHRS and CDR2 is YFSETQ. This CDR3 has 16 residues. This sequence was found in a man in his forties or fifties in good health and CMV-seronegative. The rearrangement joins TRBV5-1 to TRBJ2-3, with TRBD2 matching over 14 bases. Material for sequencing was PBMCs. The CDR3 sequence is CASGVTSGRATDTQYF. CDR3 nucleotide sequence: TGCGCCAGCGGGGTGACTAGCGGGAGGGCCACAGATACGCAGTATTTT.